Listed below are T cell receptor beta chains from one sample, sequenced in a study of control samples from healthy donors and cancer patients. Profiled with immunoSEQ multiplex PCR; TCRdb holds only in-frame clones, not every one. Of a few hundred thousand clones listed, 90% are singletons. The sample was PBMCs. The receptors derive from a man aged 35-49 years with head and neck cancer. The CDR3 runs from the conserved cysteine through the conserved F or W. A D gene is named only where the DNA matches it firmly. Where a row states a size, it is once, few, many or the class of an expanded clone; other rows omit it.

CSASLAGSSYEQYF TGCAGTGCTAGTCTAGCGGGGAGCTCCTACGAGCAGTACTTC once TRBD2 TRBJ2-7 TRBV20-1
CASSSTGGEETQYF TGTGCCAGCAGTTCGACAGGGGGAGAAGAGACCCAGTACTTC once TRBD1 TRBJ2-5 TRBV6-2/TRBV6-3
CASSKGKCDNLFSGANVLTF TGTGCCAGCAGCAAAGGAAAATGCGACAACTTATTCTCTGGGGCCAACGTCCTGACTTTC . . TRBJ2-6 TRBV21-1
CASSWTVYGYTF TGTGCCAGCAGCTGGACAGTATATGGCTACACCTTC . . TRBJ1-2 TRBV6-6
CSGGDGYEQYF TGCAGTGGGGGAGACGGCTACGAGCAGTACTTC . . TRBJ2-7 TRBV20-1
CASSLGSNGGQQETQYF TGCGCCAGCAGCTTGGGTTCTAACGGGGGCCAGCAAGAGACCCAGTACTTC . . TRBJ2-5 TRBV5-1
CASSLETRGTEAFF TGCGCCAGCAGCTTGGAGACGCGGGGCACTGAAGCTTTCTTT . . TRBJ1-1 TRBV5-1
CASSFRYRDRGDTEAFF TGTGCCAGCAGTTTCAGATACAGGGACAGGGGGGACACTGAAGCTTTCTTT once TRBD1 TRBJ1-1 TRBV27
CASSYSVPQETQYF TGTGCCAGCAGTTACTCTGTCCCTCAGGAGACCCAGTACTTC . . TRBJ2-5 TRBV6-5
CATSAPGLSPGANVLTF TGTGCCACCAGTGCCCCCGGACTTTCCCCTGGGGCCAACGTCCTGACTTTC . . TRBJ2-6 TRBV24-1
CASSQGGIEAFF TGTGCCAGCAGCCAGGGGGGGATTGAAGCTTTCTTT . TRBD1 TRBJ1-1 TRBV5-8
CASSLLRGSDTQYF TGCGCCAGCAGCTTACTTCGGGGTTCAGATACGCAGTATTTT . . TRBJ2-3 TRBV5-1
CASSPGTGKFTEAFF TGTGCCAGCAGCCCCGGGACAGGGAAGTTCACTGAAGCTTTCTTT . TRBD1 TRBJ1-1 TRBV9
CAGGADANTGELFF TGTGCCGGGGGGGCGGATGCGAACACCGGGGAGCTGTTTTTT . . TRBJ2-2 TRBV19
CASSLDWGTSNHEQFF TGCGCCAGCAGCCTCGATTGGGGGACTAGCAACCATGAGCAGTTCTTC . TRBD2 TRBJ2-1 TRBV5-1
CASSADRGYEQYF TGTGCCAGTAGCGCCGACAGGGGCTACGAGCAGTACTTC . TRBD1 TRBJ2-7 TRBV19
CASSWDREGGELFF TGTGCCAGCAGCTGGGACAGGGAAGGCGGGGAGCTGTTTTTT . TRBD1 TRBJ2-2 TRBV11-2
CASSSQGWGAYEQYF TGTGCCAGCAGTTCACAGGGCTGGGGGGCCTACGAGCAGTACTTC . . TRBJ2-7 TRBV6-2/TRBV6-3
CASSLVSGRAYEQYF TGTGCCAGCAGCTTAGTGAGCGGGAGGGCCTACGAGCAGTACTTC few TRBD2 TRBJ2-7 TRBV7-9
CASKDKGWGTGELFF TGTGCCAGCAAAGATAAAGGCTGGGGGACCGGGGAGCTGTTTTTT . . TRBJ2-2 TRBV6-4
CASSKQAVGGAFF TGTGCCAGCAGCAAGCAGGCGGTCGGTGGAGCTTTCTTT . . TRBJ1-1 TRBV6-5
CASSPGGNPYEQYF TGTGCCAGCAGCCCAGGGGGCAATCCCTACGAGCAGTACTTC . TRBD1 TRBJ2-7 TRBV3-1/TRBV3-2
CASSIGTDNSPLHF TGTGCCAGTAGTATCGGGACAGATAATTCACCCCTCCACTTT few TRBD1 TRBJ1-6 TRBV19
CASTLVRDGNQPQHF TGTGCCAGCACCCTCGTGAGGGACGGGAATCAGCCCCAGCATTTT . . TRBJ1-5 TRBV28
CASSPAGQGVSGYTF TGTGCCAGCAGCCCCGCGGGACAGGGGGTTTCTGGCTACACCTTC . TRBD1 TRBJ1-2 TRBV3-1/TRBV3-2
CASSSIRGPAYEQYF TGTGCCAGCAGCTCCATCCGGGGACCGGCCTACGAGCAGTACTTC . . TRBJ2-7 TRBV7-3
CASSEGLVTASYQPQHF TGTGCCAGCAGTGAAGGTCTTGTTACAGCATCATATCAGCCCCAGCATTTT . . TRBJ1-5 TRBV2
CASSRQGMDQPQHF TGTGCCAGTAGTCGACAGGGAATGGATCAGCCCCAGCATTTT . TRBD1 TRBJ1-5 TRBV19
CASSQTRDRYYEQYF TGTGCCAGCAGCCAAACCCGGGACAGATACTACGAGCAGTACTTC . TRBD1 TRBJ2-7 TRBV7-8
CASRRGATNEKLFF TGTGCCAGCCGCAGGGGGGCAACTAATGAAAAACTGTTTTTT many TRBD1 TRBJ1-4 TRBV3-1/TRBV3-2
CASRSAPLLEYNEQFF TGTGCCAGTCGATCGGCGCCTCTCTTAGAGTACAATGAGCAGTTCTTC . . TRBJ2-1 TRBV19
CASSYSGGGGNEQFF TGTGCCAGCAGTTACTCGGGCGGGGGGGGTAATGAGCAGTTCTTC . TRBD2 TRBJ2-1 TRBV6-5